Listed here are 17 T cell receptor beta chains from one sample, sequenced in a study of cytomegalovirus exposure and HLA in healthy donors. Here immunoSEQ multiplex PCR was the method, and the copy in TCRdb shows in-frame clones only, minus some. The sample yields roughly 150,000 clones, around 89% seen once. The specimen sequenced was PBMCs. These receptors all stem from a man aged 18 to 30 in good health and CMV-seronegative.

The chain employs TRBV27 and TRBJ1-1; maybe TRBD1 (6 bases). From germline, CDR1 is MNHEY and CDR2 SMNVEV (reference sequence). The CDR3 consists of 13 residues. The V end was cut by 5 bases, the J end by 1 base, with 8 bases between. CDR3 sequence (DNA): TGTGCCAGCAGTGAGACAGGGAACACTGAAGCTTTCTTT. This translates into CASSETGNTEAFF.

This clone has only a few counts. The gene calls are TRBV5-4 and TRBJ2-1; D perhaps matches TRBD1 (6 bases). The V and J ends lost 7 bases and 5 bases respectively, with 16 bases between them. The CDR3 length is 14 residues. Germline CDR1 reads SGHNT; CDR2 reads YYREEE (reference sequence). The CDR3 DNA follows: TGTGCCAGCCAGTGGGGGCCCACGGACAATGAGCAGTTCTTC. Protein product: CASQWGPTDNEQFF. The variable domain in full, completed from reference TRBV5-4 and TRBJ2-1, reads ETGVTQSPTHLIKTRGQQVTLRCSSQSGHNTVSWYQQALGQGPQFIFQYYREEENGRGNFPPRFSGLQFPNYSSELNVNALELDDSALYLCASQWGPTDNEQFFGPGTRLTVL.

The chain is built from TRBV15 and TRBJ1-3, with D unclear. This CDR3 region has 14 residues. Germline assignment: CDR1 LNHNV and CDR2 YYDKDF (reference sequence). Trimming removed 3 bases at V and 8 bases at J, with 14 bases between. The CDR3 DNA follows: TGTGCCACCAGCAGGTCGAGTCATGCGGACACCATATATTTT. Its translation: CATSRSSHADTIYF.

This chain joins TRBV6-5 and TRBJ1-2; D is unclear. Germline values: CDR1 MNHEY, CDR2 SVGAGI. V lost 2 bases to trimming and J lost 0 bases, with 13 bases between them. This CDR3 contains 16 residues. This CDR3 reads CASSYVTTATNYGYTF. The CDR3 DNA follows: TGTGCCAGCAGTTACGTGACTACGGCGACTAACTATGGCTACACCTTC.

The chain recombines TRBV4-1 with TRBJ2-2; D is perhaps TRBD1 (5 bases). The V and J ends lost 4 bases and 2 bases respectively, with 17 bases between them. This CDR3 has 17 residues. CDR1 and CDR2 (germline): MGHRA, YSYEKL. CDR3: CASSRTDSDTNTGELFF. The CDR3 bases are TGCGCCAGCAGCCGAACCGACAGCGATACAAACACCGGGGAGCTGTTTTTT.

The chain is built from TRBV27 and TRBJ2-1; D is uncertain. The CDR3 consists of 14 residues. Trimming pared 4 bases from V and 8 bases from J, leaving 15 bases between. Germline V gives CDR1 MNHEY, CDR2 SMNVEV (reference sequence). Here the CDR3 DNA reads TGTGCCAGCAGTTACCGGCCAGGCAATTATGAGCAGTTCTTC. Encoded protein: CASSYRPGNYEQFF.

The CDR3 bases are TGTGCCAGCAGGGGACAGGGTGCGGCCTATGGCTACACCTTC. This encodes CASRGQGAAYGYTF. This chain uses TRBV28 with TRBJ1-2; TRBD1 aligns across 9 bases. This CDR3 region has 14 residues. V trimming: 6 bases; J trimming: 4 bases; junction bases outside the gene matches: 6. Germline V lookup: CDR1 MDHEN, CDR2 SYDVKM.

The chain uses TRBV7-9 and TRBJ1-4; 7 bases fit TRBD1. The length of the CDR3 is 15 residues. V was pared by 5 bases and J by 6 bases, with 9 bases of the junction left unmatched. The V gene's germline CDR1 is SEHNR and CDR2 FQNEAQ (reference sequence). CDR3 DNA sequence: TGTGCCAGCAGCACCTGGACAGGTGATGATGAAAAACTGTTTTTT. Residues: CASSTWTGDDEKLFF.

The V gene is TRBV18, the J gene TRBJ1-4; D is ambiguous. V was clipped by 8 bases and J by 5 bases, with 12 bases between them. The CDR3 is 13 residues long. In germline, CDR1 is KGHSH, CDR2 LQKENI. The CDR3, as DNA: TGTGCCAGCGCAAATAGTCCCAATGAAAAACTGTTTTTT. This encodes CASANSPNEKLFF.

The chain couples TRBV5-1 to TRBJ2-1, with D perhaps TRBD2 (6 bases). The CDR3 length is 14 residues. From germline, CDR1 is SGHRS and CDR2 YFSETQ. V was clipped by 3 bases and J by 0 bases, with 7 bases between them. Here the CDR3 DNA reads TGCGCCAGCAGCTGGGGGGTCTCCTACAATGAGCAGTTCTTC. Encoded protein: CASSWGVSYNEQFF.

V and J are TRBV7-2 and TRBJ2-7; the match to TRBD2 covers 7 bases. V gave up 5 bases and J gave up 2 bases; unmatched junction bases: 6. Germline CDR1 reads SGHTA; CDR2 reads FQGNSA. The CDR3 covers 14 residues. The CDR3 DNA reads TGTGCCAGCAGCAGTACTAGCGACGCCTACGAGCAGTACTTC. It specifies CASSSTSDAYEQYF.

The genes are TRBV4-1 and TRBJ2-2, with 7 bases fitting TRBD1. CDR3 length: 17 amino acids. Germline CDR1 reads MGHRA; CDR2 reads YSYEKL. The V gene end was trimmed by 2 bases and the J gene end by 0 bases; junction bases not matched to a gene: 6. CDR3 amino acids: CASSQIPGQPNTGELFF. The CDR3 nucleotides read TGCGCCAGCAGCCAAATACCGGGACAGCCGAACACCGGGGAGCTGTTTTTT.

CDR3: CASSKGGGVLDEQFF. The CDR3 nucleotides read TGTGCCAGCAGTAAGGGAGGGGGTGTGTTGGATGAGCAGTTCTTC. This chain connects TRBV11-2 to TRBJ2-1; D perhaps matches TRBD2 (7 bases). The CDR3 sequence is 15 residues long. Germline assignment: CDR1 SGHAT and CDR2 FQNNGV. V shed 6 bases and J shed 8 bases, with 20 bases lying between them.

V usage is TRBV28 and J usage is TRBJ1-2, with 9 bases fitting TRBD1. CDR1 is MDHEN, CDR2 SYDVKM, per germline. The CDR3 is made up of 14 amino acids. The V segment lost 5 bases and the J segment 4 bases; nucleotides outside the gene matches: 5. CDR3: CASSKQGAGYGYTF. In DNA form, the CDR3 reads TGTGCCAGCAGTAAACAGGGGGCTGGCTATGGCTACACCTTC.

In this sample, this clone turned up a few times. The chain has TRBV6-1 and TRBJ2-7; 12 bases align to TRBD2. Germline V lookup: CDR1 MNHNS, CDR2 SASEGT. J gave up 2 bases and V 7 bases, and 3 bases lay outside the gene matches. CDR3 length: 14 residues. CDR3 loop: CASTSSGGAYEQYV. The CDR3, as DNA: TGTGCCAGCACCTCTAGCGGGGGGGCCTACGAGCAGTACGTC.

V usage is TRBV11-2 and J usage is TRBJ2-1, with D possibly being TRBD2 (5 bases). The CDR3 runs to 14 residues. Germline lookup yields CDR1 SGHAT and CDR2 FQNNGV. V dropped 2 bases and J dropped 9 bases, with 14 bases sitting between them. CDR3 coding DNA: TGTGCCAGCAGCTTACAAAGGACTCGAGGTGAGCAGTTCTTC. This gives the protein CASSLQRTRGEQFF.

This rearrangement joins TRBV5-1 to TRBJ2-7, with D maybe TRBD1 (5 bases). The CDR3 has 14 amino acids. Trimming stripped 0 bases from V and 3 bases from J, with 10 bases between. The V gene's germline CDR1 is SGHRS and CDR2 YFSETQ. CDR3 protein: CASSLAARDYEQYF. The CDR3 region has the DNA TGCGCCAGCAGCTTGGCCGCCAGGGACTACGAGCAGTACTTC.